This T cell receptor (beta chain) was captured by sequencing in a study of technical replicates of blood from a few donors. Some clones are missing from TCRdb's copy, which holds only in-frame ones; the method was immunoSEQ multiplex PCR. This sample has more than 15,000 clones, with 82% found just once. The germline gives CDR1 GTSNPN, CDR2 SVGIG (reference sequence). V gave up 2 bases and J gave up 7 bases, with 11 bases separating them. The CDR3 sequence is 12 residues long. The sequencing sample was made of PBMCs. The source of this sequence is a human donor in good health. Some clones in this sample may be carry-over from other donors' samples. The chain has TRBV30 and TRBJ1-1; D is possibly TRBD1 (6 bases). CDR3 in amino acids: CAWSRRGGEAFF. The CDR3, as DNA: TGTGCCTGGAGTAGAAGGGGGGGTGAAGCTTTCTTT. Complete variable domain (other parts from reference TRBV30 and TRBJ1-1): SQTIHQWPATLVQPVGSPLSLECTVEGTSNPNLYWYRQAAGRGLQLLFYSVGIGQISSEVPQNLSASRPQDRQFILSSKKLLLSDSGFYLCAWSRRGGEAFFGQGTRLTVV.